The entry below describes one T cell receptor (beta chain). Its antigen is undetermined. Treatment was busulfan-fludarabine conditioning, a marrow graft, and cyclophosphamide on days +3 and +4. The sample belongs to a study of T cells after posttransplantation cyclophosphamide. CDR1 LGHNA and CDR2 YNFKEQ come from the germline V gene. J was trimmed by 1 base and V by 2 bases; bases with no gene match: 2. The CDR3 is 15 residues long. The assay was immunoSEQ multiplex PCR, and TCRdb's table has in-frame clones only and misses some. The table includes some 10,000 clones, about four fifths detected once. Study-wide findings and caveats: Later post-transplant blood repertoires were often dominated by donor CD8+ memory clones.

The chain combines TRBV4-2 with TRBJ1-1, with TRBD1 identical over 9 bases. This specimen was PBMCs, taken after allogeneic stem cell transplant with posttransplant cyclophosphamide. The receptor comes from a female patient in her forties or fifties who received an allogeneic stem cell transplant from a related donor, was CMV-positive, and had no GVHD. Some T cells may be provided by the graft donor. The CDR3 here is CASSQWTGANTEAFF. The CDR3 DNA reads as TGTGCCAGCAGCCAATGGACAGGGGCGAACACTGAAGCTTTCTTT.